This entry lists 19 T cell receptor beta chains sequenced from one sample in a study of quantifying T cell responses using KT2 cells (dated by TCRdb to about 2017). Broadly, across the study: RNA was DNase-treated and reverse transcribed with TCR alpha and beta constant-region primers, mostly using SuperScript III.

Library preparation was by UMI-ligation and nested PCR. The run used an Illumina MiSeq. Using T4 RNA ligase 1, a single-stranded oligonucleotide bearing the Illumina SP2 sequence plus a UMI was ligated onto the 3' end of the cDNA. PCR1 ran approximately 4 cycles (98°C 15 s, 69°C 30 s, 72°C 40 s); the beta primer was an equimolar mix of RC1.1 and RC1.2 covering TRBC1 and TRBC2. TCRdb handled the public reads itself, with Q25 trimming in fastp and clone calling in MiXCR, and kept productive beta chains. CDR3 protein duplicates are merged, each entry listing the most common genes and DNA. In all, the sample holds approximately 41,000 distinct CDR3 sequences, and about 18% of those were seen once. The ten top clones hold approximately 40% of the sample. Sequenced input: PBMCs spiked with cells of the T cell clone KT2. The receptors originated from a human donor.

A few counts support this clonotype. The rearrangement links TRBV6-5 to TRBJ2-2; weak D call: TRBD2 (5 bases). V lost 1 base, J lost 1 base, and 7 bases lay in between. This CDR3 region has 15 residues. CDR1 is MNHEY, CDR2 SVGAGI, per germline. This chain's CDR3 is CASSYLDLNTGELFF. The DNA of the CDR3 is TGTGCCAGCAGTTACTTGGACTTGAACACCGGGGAGCTGTTTTTT.

This clonotype was recorded many times. The chain couples TRBV7-2 to TRBJ2-7; D remains unclear. This CDR3 contains 14 residues. Germline V lookup: CDR1 SGHTA, CDR2 FQGNSA. With 2 bases removed from V and 7 bases from J, the gap between germline ends came to 15 bases. The DNA for the CDR3 is TGTGCCAGCAGCTTACCCGCGACGTTAGGGGAGCAGTACTTC. This sequence encodes CASSLPATLGEQYF.

This clonotype was found many times. The CDR3 reads CSARDSGGKETQYF. CDR3 in DNA: TGCAGTGCTAGAGATAGTGGAGGGAAGGAGACCCAGTACTTC. The chain carries TRBV20-1 and TRBJ2-5, with a tentative D call TRBD2 (6 bases). The V end lost 0 bases, the J end lost 5 bases, and 13 bases lay between the germline ends. Germline V CDR1 and CDR2: DFQATT, SNEGSKA (reference sequence). This CDR3 has 14 residues.

This clonotype appeared a few times. The chain combines TRBV20-1 with TRBJ1-1; 10 bases align to TRBD1. CDR3 size: 13 residues. With V trimmed by 5 bases and J by 4 bases, 4 bases remained unmatched. Germline CDR1 reads DFQATT; CDR2 reads SNEGSKA (reference sequence). CDR3 DNA: TGCAGTGCTCGACAGGGGGCGGTCACTGAAGCTTTCTTT. Protein product: CSARQGAVTEAFF.

This clonotype was recorded a few times. The gene calls are TRBV6-5 and TRBJ2-5, with D possibly matching TRBD2 (6 bases). The CDR3 extends over 14 amino acids. The germline V and J ends were trimmed by 6 bases and 5 bases, with 16 bases remaining between them. Germline CDR1 and CDR2: MNHEY and SVGAGI. The CDR3 reads CASRPGGMGETQYF. The DNA of the CDR3 is TGTGCCAGCAGGCCCGGAGGGATGGGGGAGACCCAGTACTTC.

This clonotype was recorded at least ten times. The V call is TRBV11-3, the J call TRBJ2-2; D gene unclear. This CDR3 spans 16 amino acids. Germline V lookup: CDR1 SGHNT, CDR2 YENEEA. V was pared by 4 bases and J by 7 bases, with 19 bases between. The CDR3 nucleotides are TGTGCCAGCAGCTCAAGAAAACGTGGGGTTATCGGGGAGCTGTTTTTT. Translation: CASSSRKRGVIGELFF.

The V call is TRBV5-1, the J call TRBJ1-1; a possible D gene is TRBD1 (5 bases). The germline gives CDR1 SGHRS, CDR2 YFSETQ. Trimming removed 1 base from V and 4 bases from J, with 14 bases in between. This CDR3 is built from 15 residues. CDR3 in DNA: TGCGCCAGCAGCTTGTACAGTAGGGGCACCACTGAAGCTTTCTTT. Amino acids: CASSLYSRGTTEAFF.

The rearrangement links TRBV20-1 to TRBJ2-3; D is undetermined. Trimming removed 0 bases at V and 3 bases at J, with 7 bases between. CDR3 size: 13 residues. Germline lookup yields CDR1 DFQATT and CDR2 SNEGSKA (reference sequence). The CDR3 is CSARDPWTDTQYF. The CDR3 DNA reads TGCAGTGCTAGAGATCCCTGGACAGATACGCAGTATTTT.

This clonotype turned up a few times. V is TRBV14 and J is TRBJ1-2; 7 bases are a match to TRBD1. With 2 bases clipped from V and 8 bases from J, the junction kept 8 bases outside the gene matches. The CDR3 is made up of 14 amino acids. Germline V gives CDR1 SGHDN, CDR2 FVKESK. The CDR3 here is CASSQQSAGGGYTF. DNA of the CDR3: TGTGCCAGCAGCCAACAATCGGCAGGGGGAGGCTACACCTTC.

This clonotype was picked up a small number of times. V usage is TRBV6-2 or TRBV6-3 and J usage is TRBJ2-3, with 10 bases lining up with TRBD2. V was clipped by 8 bases and J by 4 bases; unmatched bases: 6. The germline CDR1 and CDR2 sequences are MNHEY and SVGEGT. The CDR3 has 14 amino acids. The CDR3 nucleotides read TGTGCCAGCGACGGACTAGCGGACCCAGATACGCAGTATTTT. Its translation is CASDGLADPDTQYF.

This clonotype occurred many times. The V call is TRBV3-1, the J call TRBJ2-7; D is ambiguous. The ends were cut back, 1 base at V and 3 bases at J, with 13 bases in the middle. CDR3 length: 15 amino acids. Germline-derived CDR1 and CDR2 are LGHDT and YNNKEL (reference sequence). The CDR3 spells CASSQAVTPYYEQYF. The CDR3 DNA sequence: TGTGCCAGCAGCCAAGCAGTGACTCCGTACTACGAGCAGTACTTC.

This clonotype was detected only a few times. For the CDR3, the DNA is TGCAGCGTCCTTGTGTCGCGGTCGAACTACGAGCAGTACTTC. Protein product: CSVLVSRSNYEQYF. This rearrangement joins TRBV29-1 to TRBJ2-7; D remains unclear. Trimming took off 6 bases at V and 3 bases at J, with 18 bases between the two ends. CDR3 size: 14 residues. Germline CDR1 reads SQVTM; CDR2 reads ANQGSEA.

There are a few counts of this clonotype. The chain combines TRBV3-1 with TRBJ2-3; D is undetermined. The CDR3 has 13 residues. With 1 base removed from V and 2 bases from J, the gap between germline ends came to 4 bases. Germline-derived CDR1 and CDR2 are LGHDT and YNNKEL (reference sequence). CDR3 nucleotide sequence: TGTGCCAGCAGCCAAGGAACCACAGATACGCAGTATTTT. Translation gives CASSQGTTDTQYF.

This clonotype appeared many times. The rearrangement links TRBV10-3 to TRBJ2-7; D may be TRBD1 (5 bases). V lost 0 bases to trimming and J lost 6 bases, with 12 bases between them. The CDR3 has 14 amino acids. Germline CDR1 and CDR2: ENHRY and SYGVKD. The chain's CDR3 is CAISESIQAREQYF. In DNA, the CDR3 is TGTGCCATCAGTGAGTCGATACAGGCCCGCGAGCAGTACTTC.

The rearrangement links TRBV6-1 to TRBJ2-3; possibly TRBD1 for D (5 bases). Germline CDR1 MNHNS, CDR2 SASEGT. Trimming shortened V by 5 bases and J by 1 base, and 13 bases separated the two germline ends. This CDR3 region has 15 residues. Written as DNA, the CDR3 is TGTGCCAGCAGTATCGGTAGGGGTGGCACAGATACGCAGTATTTT. Residues: CASSIGRGGTDTQYF.

This clonotype was observed at least ten times. The chain links TRBV12-3 or TRBV12-4 to TRBJ2-2; 8 positions match TRBD1. This CDR3 contains 15 residues. V lost 5 bases, J lost 1 base, and 3 bases stayed unmatched. CDR3 region: CASSQGQVNTGELFF. The CDR3 nucleotides are TGTGCCAGCAGTCAGGGACAGGTGAACACCGGGGAGCTGTTTTTT.

There are a few counts of this clonotype. This rearrangement joins TRBV30 to TRBJ1-1; D not certain. V lost 2 bases to trimming and J lost 0 bases, with 13 bases between them. CDR1 is GTSNPN and CDR2 is SVGIG in the germline V gene (reference sequence). The CDR3 runs 15 residues. The CDR3 DNA sequence: TGTGCCTGGAGTATTGATATACGCATGAACACTGAAGCTTTCTTT. It codes for CAWSIDIRMNTEAFF.

This clonotype has more than one count but fewer than ten. This chain connects TRBV14 to TRBJ1-1, with D maybe TRBD1 (6 bases). V lost 3 bases and J lost 4, with 9 bases in between. The CDR3 consists of 13 residues. The germline V gene encodes CDR1 SGHDN and CDR2 FVKESK. For the CDR3, the DNA is TGTGCCAGCAGCCACAGGGGAGTCACTGAAGCTTTCTTT. Protein: CASSHRGVTEAFF.

The chain has TRBV5-1 and TRBJ1-2, with 7 bases fitting TRBD1. CDR3 length: 16 amino acids. With V trimmed by 2 bases and J by 1 base, 8 bases remained unmatched. In germline, CDR1 is SGHRS, CDR2 YFSETQ. The CDR3 region is CASSFSPGTVNYGYTF. The CDR3 DNA reads as TGCGCCAGCAGCTTCTCCCCAGGGACAGTTAACTATGGCTACACCTTC.